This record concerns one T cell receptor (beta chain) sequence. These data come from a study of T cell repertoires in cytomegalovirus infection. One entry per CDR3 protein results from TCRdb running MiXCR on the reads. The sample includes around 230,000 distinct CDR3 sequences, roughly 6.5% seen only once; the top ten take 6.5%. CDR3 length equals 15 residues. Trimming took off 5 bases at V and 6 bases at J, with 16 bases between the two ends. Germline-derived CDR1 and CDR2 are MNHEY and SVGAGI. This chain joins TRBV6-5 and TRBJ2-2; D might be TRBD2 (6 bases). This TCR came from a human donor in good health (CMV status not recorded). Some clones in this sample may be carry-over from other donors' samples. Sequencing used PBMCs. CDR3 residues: CASSPGGPGAGELFF. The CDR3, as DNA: TGTGCCAGCAGTCCTGGTGGGCCGGGGGCCGGGGAGCTGTTTTTT.